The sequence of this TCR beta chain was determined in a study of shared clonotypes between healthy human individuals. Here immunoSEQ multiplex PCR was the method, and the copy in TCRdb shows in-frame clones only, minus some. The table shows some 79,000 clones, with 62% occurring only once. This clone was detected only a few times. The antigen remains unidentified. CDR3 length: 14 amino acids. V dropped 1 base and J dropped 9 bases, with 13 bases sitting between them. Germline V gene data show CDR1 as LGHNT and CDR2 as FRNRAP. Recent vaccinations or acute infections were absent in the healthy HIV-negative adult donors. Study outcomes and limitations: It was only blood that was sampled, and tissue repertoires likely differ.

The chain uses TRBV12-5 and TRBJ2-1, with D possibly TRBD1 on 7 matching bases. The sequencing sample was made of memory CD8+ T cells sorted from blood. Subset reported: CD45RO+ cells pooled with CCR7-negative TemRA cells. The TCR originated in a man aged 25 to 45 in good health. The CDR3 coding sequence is TGTGCTAGTGGTTTGGGACAGGGAGGCGCTGAGCAGTTCTTC. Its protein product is CASGLGQGGAEQFF.